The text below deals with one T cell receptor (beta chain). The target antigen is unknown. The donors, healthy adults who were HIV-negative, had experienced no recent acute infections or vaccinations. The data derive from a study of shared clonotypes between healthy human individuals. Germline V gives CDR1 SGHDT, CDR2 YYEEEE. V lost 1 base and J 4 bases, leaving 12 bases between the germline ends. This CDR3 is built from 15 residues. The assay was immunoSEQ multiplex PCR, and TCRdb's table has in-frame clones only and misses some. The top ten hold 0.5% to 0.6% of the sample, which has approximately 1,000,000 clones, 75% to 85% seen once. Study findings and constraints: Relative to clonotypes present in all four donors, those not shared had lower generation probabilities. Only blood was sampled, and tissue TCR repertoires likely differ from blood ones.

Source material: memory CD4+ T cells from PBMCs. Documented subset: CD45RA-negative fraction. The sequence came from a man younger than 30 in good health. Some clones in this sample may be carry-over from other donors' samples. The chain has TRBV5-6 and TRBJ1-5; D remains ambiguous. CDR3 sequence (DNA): TGTGCCAGCAGCTTGTCCCCCAATCCTAATCAGCCCCAGCATTTT. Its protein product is CASSLSPNPNQPQHF.